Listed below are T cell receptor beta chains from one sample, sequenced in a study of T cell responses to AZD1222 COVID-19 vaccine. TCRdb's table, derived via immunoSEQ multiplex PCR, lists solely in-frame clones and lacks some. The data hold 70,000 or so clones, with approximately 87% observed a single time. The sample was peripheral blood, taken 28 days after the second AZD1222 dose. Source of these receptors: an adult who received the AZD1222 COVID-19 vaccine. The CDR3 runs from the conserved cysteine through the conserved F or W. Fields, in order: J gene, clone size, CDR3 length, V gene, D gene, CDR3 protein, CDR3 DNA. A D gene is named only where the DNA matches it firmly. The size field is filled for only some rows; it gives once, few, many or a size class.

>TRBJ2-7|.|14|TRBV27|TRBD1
CASSSGTGEHEQYF
TGTGCCAGCAGTAGTGGGACAGGGGAGCACGAGCAGTACTTC
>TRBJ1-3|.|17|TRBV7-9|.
CASSLSGTLLSGNTIYF
TGTGCCAGCAGCCTCTCCGGGACCCTACTCTCTGGAAACACCATATATTTT
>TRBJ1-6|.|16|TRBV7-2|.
CASSHDPGGLIQSLHF
TGTGCCAGCAGCCACGATCCGGGAGGCTTAATTCAGTCCCTCCACTTT
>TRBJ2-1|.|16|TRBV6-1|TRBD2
CASSASASGVYNEQFF
TGTGCCAGCAGTGCCTCGGCTAGCGGGGTTTACAATGAGCAGTTCTTC
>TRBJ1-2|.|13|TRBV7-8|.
CASSYGTLGGYTF
TGTGCCAGCAGCTACGGAACGTTGGGAGGCTACACCTTC
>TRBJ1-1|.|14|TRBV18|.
CASSPPNSNTEAFF
TGTGCCAGCTCACCACCTAACAGCAACACTGAAGCTTTCTTT
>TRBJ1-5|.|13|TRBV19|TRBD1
CASSTTGAGPQHF
TGTGCCAGTAGTACCACAGGGGCCGGGCCCCAGCATTTT
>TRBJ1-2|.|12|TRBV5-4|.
CASSSTDYGYTF
TGTGCCAGCAGCTCTACAGACTATGGCTACACCTTC
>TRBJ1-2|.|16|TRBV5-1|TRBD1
CASSLAPGQTHRIYTF
TGCGCCAGCAGCCTAGCCCCGGGACAGACGCATCGTATCTACACCTTC
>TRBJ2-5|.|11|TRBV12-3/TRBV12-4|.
CASSFAKTQYF
TGTGCCAGCAGTTTCGCGAAGACCCAGTACTTC
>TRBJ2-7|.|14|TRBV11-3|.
CASSWTANSYEQYF
TGTGCCAGCAGCTGGACAGCCAACTCCTACGAGCAGTACTTC
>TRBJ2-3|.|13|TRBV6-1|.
CASSDPFSDTQYF
TGTGCCAGCAGTGACCCTTTTTCAGATACGCAGTATTTT
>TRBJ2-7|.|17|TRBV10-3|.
CAISESLVGESSYEQYF
TGTGCCATCAGTGAGTCGTTAGTGGGGGAAAGCTCCTACGAGCAGTACTTC
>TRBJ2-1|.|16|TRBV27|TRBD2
CASSSFGREGRNEQFF
TGTGCCAGCAGTTCCTTCGGACGGGAGGGCCGCAATGAGCAGTTCTTC
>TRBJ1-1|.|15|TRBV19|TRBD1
CASSISQGAKTEAFF
TGTGCCAGTAGTATCTCTCAGGGGGCGAAGACTGAAGCTTTCTTT
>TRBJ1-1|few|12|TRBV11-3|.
CASREGNTEAFF
TGTGCCAGCAGGGAGGGGAACACTGAAGCTTTCTTT
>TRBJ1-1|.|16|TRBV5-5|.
CASSLGHRAMNTEAFF
TGTGCCAGCAGCTTGGGACACAGGGCTATGAACACTGAAGCTTTCTTT
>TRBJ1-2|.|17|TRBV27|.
CASSLWEANRGNYGYTF
TGTGCCAGCAGTCTGTGGGAGGCTAATCGGGGTAACTATGGCTACACCTTC
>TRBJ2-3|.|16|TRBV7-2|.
CASSSRMVGRGDTQYF
TGTGCCAGCAGCTCGCGCATGGTCGGGAGAGGCGATACGCAGTATTTT
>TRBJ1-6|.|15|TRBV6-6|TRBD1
CASSPATGEGSPLHF
TGTGCCAGCAGCCCTGCGACAGGGGAGGGCTCACCCCTCCACTTT
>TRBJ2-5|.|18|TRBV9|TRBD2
CASSAGGGGVRRQETQYF
TGTGCCAGCAGCGCAGGCGGCGGGGGGGTCCGGAGGCAAGAGACCCAGTACTTC
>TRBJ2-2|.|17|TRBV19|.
CASSTLGGGGNTGELFF
TGTGCCAGTAGTACGTTAGGCGGGGGCGGTAACACCGGGGAGCTGTTTTTT
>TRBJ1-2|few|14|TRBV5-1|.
CASSLQEPTYGYTF
TGCGCCAGCAGCTTACAGGAACCGACCTATGGCTACACCTTC
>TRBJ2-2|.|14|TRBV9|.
CASSVGFNTGELFF
TGTGCCAGCAGCGTCGGGTTTAACACCGGGGAGCTGTTTTTT
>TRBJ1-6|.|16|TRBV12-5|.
CASGLPGGSYNSPLHF
TGTGCTAGTGGTTTACCCGGGGGCTCCTATAATTCACCCCTCCACTTT
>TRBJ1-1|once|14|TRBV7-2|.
CASSSPLANTEAFF
TGTGCCAGCAGCTCCCCGCTGGCGAACACTGAAGCTTTCTTT
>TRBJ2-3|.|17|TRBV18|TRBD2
CASSPSPGLAGVDTQYF
TGTGCCAGCTCACCATCTCCGGGACTAGCGGGGGTAGATACGCAGTATTTT
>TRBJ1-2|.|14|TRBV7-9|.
CASSFQGVSYGYTF
TGTGCCAGCAGCTTTCAAGGGGTGAGCTATGGCTACACCTTC
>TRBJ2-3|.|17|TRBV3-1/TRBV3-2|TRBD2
CASSQDLLAGGLDTQYF
TGTGCCAGCAGCCAAGATCTTCTAGCGGGGGGCCTGGATACGCAGTATTTT
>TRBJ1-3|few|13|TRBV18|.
CASSGTNGDTIYF
TGTGCCAGCTCCGGGACAAACGGCGACACCATATATTTT
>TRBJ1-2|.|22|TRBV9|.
CASTLTLTGDLNPLSVNYGYTF
TGTGCCAGCACCCTGACCTTGACGGGGGATTTGAACCCCCTGAGCGTTAACTATGGCTACACCTTC
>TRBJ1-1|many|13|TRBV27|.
CASSLLFRTEAFF
TGTGCCAGCAGTTTACTTTTTCGGACTGAAGCTTTCTTT
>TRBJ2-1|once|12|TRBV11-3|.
CASSPSDNEQFF
TGTGCCAGCAGCCCCTCGGACAATGAGCAGTTCTTC
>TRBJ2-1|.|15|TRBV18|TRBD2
CASSPLLAEENEQFF
TGTGCCAGCTCACCACTCCTAGCGGAAGAAAATGAGCAGTTCTTC
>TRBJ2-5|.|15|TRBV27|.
CASSLGASVQETQYF
TGTGCCAGCAGTTTAGGGGCTAGCGTGCAAGAGACCCAGTACTTC
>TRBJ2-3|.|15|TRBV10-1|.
CASSESRGDTDTQYF
TGCGCCAGCAGTGAGTCTAGGGGGGACACAGATACGCAGTATTTT
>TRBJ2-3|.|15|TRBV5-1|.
CASSLSAGYTDTQYF
TGCGCCAGCAGCTTGTCGGCAGGGTATACAGATACGCAGTATTTT
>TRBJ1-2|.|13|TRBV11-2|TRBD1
CASSRTGLRGYTF
TGTGCCAGCAGCCGGACAGGGCTGCGTGGCTACACCTTC
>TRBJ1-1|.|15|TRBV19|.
CASSTWGRMNTEAFF
TGTGCCAGTAGTACGTGGGGCCGTATGAACACTGAAGCTTTCTTT
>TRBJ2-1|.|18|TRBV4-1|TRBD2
CASSQDLASGRAGIEQFF
TGCGCCAGCAGCCAAGATTTGGCTAGCGGGAGGGCGGGGATTGAGCAGTTCTTC
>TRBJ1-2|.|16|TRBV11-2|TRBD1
CASSFPYRGRGHGYTF
TGTGCCAGCAGCTTCCCGTATCGGGGCAGGGGGCATGGCTACACCTTC
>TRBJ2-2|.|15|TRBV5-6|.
CASSLLVLWSGELFF
TGTGCCAGCAGCTTGCTAGTCCTTTGGAGCGGGGAGCTGTTTTTT
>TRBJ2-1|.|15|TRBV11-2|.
CASSVTEPPYNEQFF
TGTGCCAGCAGCGTCACAGAGCCCCCCTACAATGAGCAGTTCTTC